These T cell receptor beta chains were read from a single sample in a study of blood T cell repertoires in COVID-19. The protocol was immunoSEQ multiplex PCR, while the TCRdb copy is restricted to in-frame clones and leaves out a portion. The table has roughly 190,000 clones, roughly 82% seen once. Sample: PBMCs or T cells enriched from blood (not recorded which). The receptor source for this set is an older woman with acute COVID-19. CDR3s include the opening cysteine and the closing phenylalanine or tryptophan. The order of the fields is V gene, J gene, D gene, clone size, CDR3 DNA, CDR3 protein. A D gene is named only where the DNA matches it firmly. Not every row has a clone size; where given, it reads once, few, many or a size class.

V: TRBV5-1
J: TRBJ1-2
D: TRBD1
size: -
DNA: TGCGCCAGCAGCCCCGAGGGGACAGCGAACTATGGCTACACCTTC
CDR3: CASSPEGTANYGYTF

V: TRBV7-9
J: TRBJ1-2
D: -
size: -
DNA: TGTGCCAGCAGCTTAGGATCGGGGGGCTATGGCTACACCTTC
CDR3: CASSLGSGGYGYTF

V: TRBV5-6
J: TRBJ1-2
D: TRBD1
size: -
DNA: TGTGCCAGCAGCTTCTCCGGGACAGGGAGGAGAAAGGGCTACACCTTC
CDR3: CASSFSGTGRRKGYTF

V: TRBV7-8
J: TRBJ2-2
D: -
size: -
DNA: TGTGCCAGCAGCCGGACTTCGAACACCGGGGAGCTGTTTTTT
CDR3: CASSRTSNTGELFF

V: TRBV5-6
J: TRBJ2-3
D: TRBD2
size: -
DNA: TGTGCCAGCAGCCCCTTAAGGCAGCGGGGTGTCACAGATACGCAGTATTTT
CDR3: CASSPLRQRGVTDTQYF

V: TRBV4-3
J: TRBJ2-6
D: TRBD2
size: -
DNA: TGCGCCAGCAGCCAGGAGGGAGGGAGCGGCGGGGCCAACGTCCTGACTTTC
CDR3: CASSQEGGSGGANVLTF

V: TRBV27
J: TRBJ2-1
D: TRBD2
size: -
DNA: TGTGCCAGCAGTCCCGGGCTGCTAGCGGGGGGGCCAGGTGAGCAGTTCTTC
CDR3: CASSPGLLAGGPGEQFF

V: TRBV7-9
J: TRBJ2-5
D: -
size: -
DNA: TGTGCCAGCACCGACACAGGGCAAGAGACCCAGTACTTC
CDR3: CASTDTGQETQYF

V: TRBV4-1
J: TRBJ2-7
D: TRBD1
size: -
DNA: TGCGCCAGCAGCCCAGCATCCGGACAGGCCTTTTACGAGCAGTACTTC
CDR3: CASSPASGQAFYEQYF

V: TRBV5-6
J: TRBJ2-2
D: -
size: -
DNA: TGTGCCAGCAGCTTGAGTCAGACGAACACCGGGGAGCTGTTTTTT
CDR3: CASSLSQTNTGELFF

V: TRBV5-1
J: TRBJ1-5
D: -
size: -
DNA: TGCGCCAGCAGCTTGGATACAGGGAAGCATCAGCCCCAGCATTTT
CDR3: CASSLDTGKHQPQHF

V: TRBV27
J: TRBJ1-5
D: TRBD1
size: few
DNA: TGTGCCAGCAGAACAGGGGTAGGAAATCAGCCCCAGCATTTT
CDR3: CASRTGVGNQPQHF

V: TRBV30
J: TRBJ1-2
D: TRBD1
size: -
DNA: TGTGCCTGGAGTACCACAGGGGGATATGGCTACACCTTC
CDR3: CAWSTTGGYGYTF

V: TRBV6-2/TRBV6-3
J: TRBJ1-5
D: -
size: many
DNA: TGTGCCAGCAGCCAGCTAAATACAGCATTCGACGTACTCCCCCAGCATTTT
CDR3: CASSQLNTAFDVLPQHF

V: TRBV27
J: TRBJ2-2
D: -
size: -
DNA: TGTGCCAGCAGTCTCACAGGGCCGAACACCGGGGAGCTGTTTTTT
CDR3: CASSLTGPNTGELFF

V: TRBV27
J: TRBJ1-4
D: -
size: -
DNA: TGTGCCAGCAGTCCGGATCAGGGGACCGCTGAAAAACTGTTTTTT
CDR3: CASSPDQGTAEKLFF

V: TRBV21-1
J: TRBJ2-7
D: -
size: -
DNA: TGTGCCAGCAGTCAAGTCGCTGGCCAACAGTACTTC
CDR3: CASSQVAGQQYF

V: TRBV12-3/TRBV12-4
J: TRBJ1-3
D: -
size: -
DNA: TGTGCCAGCAGCTCCGACGGGTACACCATATATTTT
CDR3: CASSSDGYTIYF

V: TRBV5-1
J: TRBJ1-2
D: -
size: few
DNA: TGCGCCAGCAGCTTGGGCGGGGGGCTCCACGGCGGCTACACCTTC
CDR3: CASSLGGGLHGGYTF

V: TRBV27
J: TRBJ1-2
D: -
size: -
DNA: TGTGCCAGCAGGATCATACACGGGGGGGCTAACTATGGCTACACCTTC
CDR3: CASRIIHGGANYGYTF

V: TRBV9
J: TRBJ1-1
D: TRBD1
size: -
DNA: TGTGCCAGCAGCATTACAGGGGCTATGAACACTGAAGCTTTCTTT
CDR3: CASSITGAMNTEAFF

V: TRBV4-3
J: TRBJ2-1
D: -
size: few
DNA: TGCGCCAGCAGCCTAAGGGGGGGATCGATAAGGGGGCAGTTCTTC
CDR3: CASSLRGGSIRGQFF

V: TRBV6-5
J: TRBJ1-5
D: -
size: few
DNA: TGTGCCAGCAGTTCCCGGGATGCTAGCAATCAGCCCCAGCATTTT
CDR3: CASSSRDASNQPQHF

V: TRBV18
J: TRBJ2-7
D: -
size: -
DNA: TGTGCCAGCTCACCCCCTGGGCGGACATCCTACGAGCAGTACTTC
CDR3: CASSPPGRTSYEQYF

V: TRBV7-8
J: TRBJ2-1
D: TRBD2
size: -
DNA: TGTGCCAGCAGCTTTCCTAGCGGAGTTTACAATGAGCAGTTCTTC
CDR3: CASSFPSGVYNEQFF

V: TRBV2
J: TRBJ2-2
D: TRBD1
size: once
DNA: TGTGCCAGCAGTGAATCTAGGACAGGGATCGGGGAGCTGTTTTTT
CDR3: CASSESRTGIGELFF

V: TRBV23-1
J: TRBJ2-3
D: -
size: -
DNA: TGCGCCAGCAGTCAATTCTTAGGGGAAAGGAGCACAGATACGCAGTATTTT
CDR3: CASSQFLGERSTDTQYF

V: TRBV7-9
J: TRBJ1-2
D: -
size: many
DNA: TGTGCCAGCAGCAAGGGGACTTCAGGACCCTCCTATGGCTACACCTTC
CDR3: CASSKGTSGPSYGYTF

V: TRBV6-2/TRBV6-3
J: TRBJ2-3
D: TRBD2
size: -
DNA: TGTGCCAGCAGTGCCCCGGGACTAGTATCAGATACGCAGTATTTT
CDR3: CASSAPGLVSDTQYF

V: TRBV18
J: TRBJ2-6
D: TRBD1
size: -
DNA: TGTGCCAGCTCGCGAACCGGGACAGGGTATTCTGGGGCCAACGTCCTGACTTTC
CDR3: CASSRTGTGYSGANVLTF

V: TRBV9
J: TRBJ2-7
D: -
size: -
DNA: TGTGCCAGCAGCGCCGGACTGACTGTCTACGAGCAGTACTTC
CDR3: CASSAGLTVYEQYF

V: TRBV5-6
J: TRBJ1-6
D: -
size: once
DNA: TGTGCCAGCAGCTTCAGGGGCCCGGGTAATTCACCCCTCCACTTT
CDR3: CASSFRGPGNSPLHF

V: TRBV12-5
J: TRBJ2-1
D: TRBD2
size: -
DNA: TGTGCTAGTGGTCCCCTACTAGCGGACTACAATGAGCAGTTCTTC
CDR3: CASGPLLADYNEQFF

V: TRBV11-3
J: TRBJ2-3
D: -
size: -
DNA: TGTGCCAGCAGCTTAGAAGGGGGAGCGGGGAGCACAGATACGCAGTATTTT
CDR3: CASSLEGGAGSTDTQYF

V: TRBV7-2
J: TRBJ1-3
D: -
size: -
DNA: TGTGCCAGCAGCCCCAGGGCGGGGGCGGAATCTGGAAACACCATATATTTT
CDR3: CASSPRAGAESGNTIYF

V: TRBV15
J: TRBJ1-5
D: TRBD1
size: -
DNA: TGTGCCACCGAACAGGGGTCGGGGCAGCCCCAGCATTTT
CDR3: CATEQGSGQPQHF

V: TRBV7-2
J: TRBJ1-4
D: TRBD1
size: -
DNA: TGTGCCAGCAGCCCGGGACAGGCTAATGAAAAACTGTTTTTT
CDR3: CASSPGQANEKLFF

V: TRBV19
J: TRBJ2-3
D: TRBD2
size: -
DNA: TGTGCCAGTAGTAATCCACTAGCGTTTACGCAGTATTTT
CDR3: CASSNPLAFTQYF

V: TRBV7-9
J: TRBJ1-1
D: TRBD1
size: -
DNA: TGTGCCAGCAGCCGCGGACAGGGCTCTGGGGGGGCTGAAGCTTTCTTT
CDR3: CASSRGQGSGGAEAFF

V: TRBV7-8
J: TRBJ1-5
D: TRBD1
size: -
DNA: TGTGCCAGCAGAATCCGGGACAGCGACCATCAGCCCCAGCATTTT
CDR3: CASRIRDSDHQPQHF

V: TRBV14
J: TRBJ2-2
D: -
size: -
DNA: TGTGCCAGCAGCCCGGTGGGCGTCGGGGAGCTGTTTTTT
CDR3: CASSPVGVGELFF

V: TRBV27
J: TRBJ2-1
D: TRBD2
size: -
DNA: TGTGCCAGCAGATCGACTAGCGGGGCCAATGAGCAGTTCTTC
CDR3: CASRSTSGANEQFF

V: TRBV7-9
J: TRBJ1-5
D: TRBD1
size: -
DNA: TGTGCCAGCAGCTTACGAGGGGGCGGTCAGCCCCAGCATTTT
CDR3: CASSLRGGGQPQHF

V: TRBV7-9
J: TRBJ1-2
D: -
size: -
DNA: TGTGCCAGCAGCCCACTTGGGCAGGGAAACTCCTATGGCTACACCTTC
CDR3: CASSPLGQGNSYGYTF

V: TRBV11-2
J: TRBJ1-1
D: -
size: once
DNA: TGTGCCAGCAGCTTAGGAGGAGGGCCCCGAGGAGCTTTCTTT
CDR3: CASSLGGGPRGAFF

V: TRBV18
J: TRBJ2-3
D: -
size: -
DNA: TGTGCCAGCTCACCGCAGTCAGATACGCAGTATTTT
CDR3: CASSPQSDTQYF

V: TRBV9
J: TRBJ2-3
D: -
size: many
DNA: TGTGCCAGCAGCGTTTTAGGCACAGATACGCAGTATTTT
CDR3: CASSVLGTDTQYF

V: TRBV4-2
J: TRBJ1-2
D: -
size: -
DNA: TGTGCCAGCAGCCAATACGGGGGGGAGGGCCGTGGCTACACCTTC
CDR3: CASSQYGGEGRGYTF

V: TRBV27
J: TRBJ2-1
D: TRBD2
size: -
DNA: TGTGCCAGCAGGACTAGCGGGGGGACTAGTTTATCCTACAATGAGCAGTTCTTC
CDR3: CASRTSGGTSLSYNEQFF

V: TRBV29-1
J: TRBJ2-4
D: -
size: -
DNA: TGCAGCGTTGTGAGGCAGAAAAACATTCAGTACTTC
CDR3: CSVVRQKNIQYF

V: TRBV30
J: TRBJ2-5
D: -
size: -
DNA: TGTGCCTGGAGGCCGACACGAAAAGAGACCCAGTACTTC
CDR3: CAWRPTRKETQYF

V: TRBV18
J: TRBJ1-4
D: TRBD1
size: few
DNA: TGTGCCAGCTCAACAACGACAGGGATCGGGGAAAAACTGTTTTTT
CDR3: CASSTTTGIGEKLFF

V: TRBV5-1
J: TRBJ2-3
D: -
size: -
DNA: TGCGCCAGCAGCTTGGAGAGGGGGGGAGATACGCAGTATTTT
CDR3: CASSLERGGDTQYF

V: TRBV15
J: TRBJ1-1
D: -
size: -
DNA: TGTGCCACCAGCAGAGACCGGGGGAGTACTGAAGCTTTCTTT
CDR3: CATSRDRGSTEAFF

V: TRBV5-1
J: TRBJ2-2
D: TRBD2
size: -
DNA: TGCGCCAGCAGCTTTGGTAGTATTAGCGGGAGTCAATCCACCGGGGAGCTGTTTTTT
CDR3: CASSFGSISGSQSTGELFF

V: TRBV3-1/TRBV3-2
J: TRBJ2-5
D: -
size: few
DNA: TGTGCCAGCAGCCAGGGCCCGTCGGAGACCCAGTACTTC
CDR3: CASSQGPSETQYF

V: TRBV27
J: TRBJ2-1
D: -
size: -
DNA: TGTGCCAGCAGTTCCACTCCTCCAACTCGACAAACGAACAATGAGCAGTTCTTC
CDR3: CASSSTPPTRQTNNEQFF

V: TRBV13
J: TRBJ1-1
D: -
size: -
DNA: TGTGCCAGCAGCTTCGGGAACACTGAAGCTTTCTTT
CDR3: CASSFGNTEAFF